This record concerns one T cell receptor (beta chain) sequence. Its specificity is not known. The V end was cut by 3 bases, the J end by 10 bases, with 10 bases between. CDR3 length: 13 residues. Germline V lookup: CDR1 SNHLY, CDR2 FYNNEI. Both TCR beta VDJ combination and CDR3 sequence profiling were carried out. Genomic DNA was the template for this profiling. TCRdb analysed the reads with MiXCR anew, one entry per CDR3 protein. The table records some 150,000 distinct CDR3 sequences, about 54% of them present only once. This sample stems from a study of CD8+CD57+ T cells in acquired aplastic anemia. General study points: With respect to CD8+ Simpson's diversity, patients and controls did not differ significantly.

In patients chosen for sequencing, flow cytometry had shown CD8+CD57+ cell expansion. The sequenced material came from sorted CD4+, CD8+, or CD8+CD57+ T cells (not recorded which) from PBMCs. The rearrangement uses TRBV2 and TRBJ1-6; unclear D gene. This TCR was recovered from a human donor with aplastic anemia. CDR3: CASSEAGWSPLHF. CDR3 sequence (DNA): TGTGCCAGCAGTGAGGCGGGGTGGTCACCCCTCCACTTT.